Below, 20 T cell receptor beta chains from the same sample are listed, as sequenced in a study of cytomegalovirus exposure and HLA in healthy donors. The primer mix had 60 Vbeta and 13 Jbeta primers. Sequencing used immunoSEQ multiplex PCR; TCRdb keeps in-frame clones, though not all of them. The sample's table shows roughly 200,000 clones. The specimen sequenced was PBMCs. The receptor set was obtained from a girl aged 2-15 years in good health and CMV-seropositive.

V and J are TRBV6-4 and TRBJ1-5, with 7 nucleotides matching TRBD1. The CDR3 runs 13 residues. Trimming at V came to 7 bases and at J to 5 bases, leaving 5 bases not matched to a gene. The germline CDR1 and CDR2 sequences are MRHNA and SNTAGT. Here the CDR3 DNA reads TGTGCCAGCATCGACAGGGAACATCAGCCCCAGCATTTT. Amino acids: CASIDREHQPQHF.

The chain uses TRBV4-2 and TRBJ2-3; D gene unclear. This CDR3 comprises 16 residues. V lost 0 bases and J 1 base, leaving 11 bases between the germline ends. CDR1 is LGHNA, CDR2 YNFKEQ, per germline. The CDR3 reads CASSQDSSVGTDTQYF. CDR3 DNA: TGTGCCAGCAGCCAAGATTCTAGTGTTGGCACAGATACGCAGTATTTT.

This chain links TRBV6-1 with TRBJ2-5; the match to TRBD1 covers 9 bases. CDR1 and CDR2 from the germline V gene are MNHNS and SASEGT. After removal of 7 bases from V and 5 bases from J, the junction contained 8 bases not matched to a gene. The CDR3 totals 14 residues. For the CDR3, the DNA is TGTGCCAGCAAAAAAACAGGGGGCGGTGAGACCCAGTACTTC. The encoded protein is CASKKTGGGETQYF.

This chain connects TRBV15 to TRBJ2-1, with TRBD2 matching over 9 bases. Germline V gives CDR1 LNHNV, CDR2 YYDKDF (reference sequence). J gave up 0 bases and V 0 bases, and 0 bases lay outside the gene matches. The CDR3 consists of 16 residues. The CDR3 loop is CATSRDSGSSYNEQFF. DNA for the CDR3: TGTGCCACCAGCAGAGATAGCGGGAGCTCCTACAATGAGCAGTTCTTC.

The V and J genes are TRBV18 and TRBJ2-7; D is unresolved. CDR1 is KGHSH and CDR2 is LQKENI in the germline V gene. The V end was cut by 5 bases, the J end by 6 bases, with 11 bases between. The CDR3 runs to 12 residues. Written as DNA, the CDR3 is TGTGCCAGCTCATCTAGGTCGGGCGAGCAGTACTTC. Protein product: CASSSRSGEQYF.

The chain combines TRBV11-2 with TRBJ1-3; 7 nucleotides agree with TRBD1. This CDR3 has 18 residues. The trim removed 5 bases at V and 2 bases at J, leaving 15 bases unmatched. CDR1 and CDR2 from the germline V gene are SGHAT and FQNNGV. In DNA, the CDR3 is TGTGCCAGCAGCAGACCCGGGGACAGTTGGAAACCTGGAAACACCATATATTTT. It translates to CASSRPGDSWKPGNTIYF.

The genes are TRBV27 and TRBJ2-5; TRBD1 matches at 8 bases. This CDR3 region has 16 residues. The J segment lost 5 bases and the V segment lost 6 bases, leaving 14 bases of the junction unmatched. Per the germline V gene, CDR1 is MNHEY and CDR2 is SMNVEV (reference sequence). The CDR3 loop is CASSKRQGSGEETQYF. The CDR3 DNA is TGTGCCAGCAGCAAGCGACAGGGGTCGGGTGAGGAGACCCAGTACTTC.

CDR3 sequence (DNA): TGTGCCAGCAGCTTGCTTTTTCGACAGGGGGCTCTTTTCGATAGCGATGAGCAGTTCTTC. Translating it yields CASSLLFRQGALFDSDEQFF. The chain is built from TRBV5-5 and TRBJ2-1; 10 bases fit TRBD1. CDR3 length equals 20 residues. Germline CDR1 reads SGHKS; CDR2 reads YYEKEE (reference sequence). V trimming: 1 base; J trimming: 8 bases; junction bases outside the gene matches: 21.

The CDR3 sequence: CASRRTGGYNEQFF. The CDR3 bases are TGTGCCAGCAGACGGACTGGTGGTTACAATGAGCAGTTCTTC. This chain uses TRBV6-5 with TRBJ2-1; D possibly corresponds to TRBD2 (5 bases). The CDR3 totals 14 residues. The V gene lost 6 bases and the J gene lost 4 bases, with 13 bases spanning the gap. Germline V gives CDR1 MNHEY, CDR2 SVGAGI.

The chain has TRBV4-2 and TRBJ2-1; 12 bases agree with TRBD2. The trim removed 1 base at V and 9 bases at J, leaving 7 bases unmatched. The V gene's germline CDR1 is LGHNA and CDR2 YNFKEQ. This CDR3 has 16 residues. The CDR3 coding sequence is TGTGCCAGCAGCCAAGGGACTAGCGGGACGGGAGGTGAGCAGTTCTTC. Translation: CASSQGTSGTGGEQFF.

The CDR3 region is CASSPRRGLEQFF. The DNA for the CDR3 is TGTGCCAGCAGCCCCCGCCGCGGCCTTGAGCAGTTCTTC. This rearrangement joins TRBV7-3 to TRBJ2-1; D is uncertain. From germline, CDR1 is SGHTA and CDR2 FQGTGA. The V end was cut by 5 bases, the J end by 9 bases, with 14 bases between. The CDR3 has 13 amino acids.

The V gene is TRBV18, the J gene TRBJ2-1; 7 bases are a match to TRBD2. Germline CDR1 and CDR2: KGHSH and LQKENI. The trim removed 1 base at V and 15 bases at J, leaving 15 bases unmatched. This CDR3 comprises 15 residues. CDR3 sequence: CASSPLGPIFPGGFF. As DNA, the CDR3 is TGTGCCAGCTCACCACTGGGGCCTATATTTCCGGGGGGGTTCTTC.

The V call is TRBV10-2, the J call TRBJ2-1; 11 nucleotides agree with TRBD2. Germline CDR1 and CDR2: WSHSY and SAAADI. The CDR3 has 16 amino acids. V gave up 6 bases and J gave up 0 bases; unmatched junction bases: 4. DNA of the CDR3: TGCGCCAGCAGCGGGACTAGCGGATTCTCCTACAATGAGCAGTTCTTC. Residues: CASSGTSGFSYNEQFF.

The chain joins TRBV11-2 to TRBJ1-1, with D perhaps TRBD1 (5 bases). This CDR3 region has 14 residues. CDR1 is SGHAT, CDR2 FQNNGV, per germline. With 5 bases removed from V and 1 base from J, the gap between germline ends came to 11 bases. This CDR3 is CASSAGRWNTEAFF. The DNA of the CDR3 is TGTGCCAGCAGCGCAGGGAGGTGGAACACTGAAGCTTTCTTT.

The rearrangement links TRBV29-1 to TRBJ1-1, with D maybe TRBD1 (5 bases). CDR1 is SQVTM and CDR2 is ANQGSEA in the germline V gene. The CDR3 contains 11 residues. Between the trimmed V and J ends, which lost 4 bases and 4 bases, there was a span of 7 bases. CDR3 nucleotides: TGCAGCGTTGGAAGGGGCACTGAAGCTTTCTTT. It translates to CSVGRGTEAFF.

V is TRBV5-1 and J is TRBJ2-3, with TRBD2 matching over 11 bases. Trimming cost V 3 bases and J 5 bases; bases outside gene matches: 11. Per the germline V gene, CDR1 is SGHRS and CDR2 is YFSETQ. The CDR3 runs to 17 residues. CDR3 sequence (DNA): TGCGCCAGCAGCTCCTTGATAGCGGGAGGGAGAGAAGATACGCAGTATTTT. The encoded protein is CASSSLIAGGREDTQYF.

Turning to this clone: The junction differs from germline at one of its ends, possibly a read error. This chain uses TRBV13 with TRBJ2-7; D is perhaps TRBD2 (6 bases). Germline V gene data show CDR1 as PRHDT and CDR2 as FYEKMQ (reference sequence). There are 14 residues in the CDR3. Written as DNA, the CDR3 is TGTGCCAGCAGCATAGGAGCGGGCACCTACGAGCAGTACTTC. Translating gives CASSIGAGTYEQYF.

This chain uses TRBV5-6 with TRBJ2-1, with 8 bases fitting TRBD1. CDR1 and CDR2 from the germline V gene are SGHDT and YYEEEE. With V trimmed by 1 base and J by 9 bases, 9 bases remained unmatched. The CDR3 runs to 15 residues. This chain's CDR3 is CASSLTGQGGGEQFF. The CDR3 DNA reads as TGTGCCAGCAGCTTGACTGGACAGGGCGGAGGTGAGCAGTTCTTC.

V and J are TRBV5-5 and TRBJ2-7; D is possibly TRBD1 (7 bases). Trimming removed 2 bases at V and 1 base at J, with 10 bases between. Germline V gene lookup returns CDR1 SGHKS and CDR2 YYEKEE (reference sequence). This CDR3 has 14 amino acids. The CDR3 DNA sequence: TGTGCCAGCAGCTTTTCAGGGGGGTCCTACGAGCAGTACTTC. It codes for CASSFSGGSYEQYF.

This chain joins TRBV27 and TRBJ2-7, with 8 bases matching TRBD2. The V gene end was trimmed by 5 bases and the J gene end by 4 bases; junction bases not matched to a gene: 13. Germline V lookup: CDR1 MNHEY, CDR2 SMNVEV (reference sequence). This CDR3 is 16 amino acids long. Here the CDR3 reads CASSLPPGTRFYEQYF. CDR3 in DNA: TGTGCCAGCAGTCTGCCCCCCGGGACTAGATTTTACGAGCAGTACTTC.